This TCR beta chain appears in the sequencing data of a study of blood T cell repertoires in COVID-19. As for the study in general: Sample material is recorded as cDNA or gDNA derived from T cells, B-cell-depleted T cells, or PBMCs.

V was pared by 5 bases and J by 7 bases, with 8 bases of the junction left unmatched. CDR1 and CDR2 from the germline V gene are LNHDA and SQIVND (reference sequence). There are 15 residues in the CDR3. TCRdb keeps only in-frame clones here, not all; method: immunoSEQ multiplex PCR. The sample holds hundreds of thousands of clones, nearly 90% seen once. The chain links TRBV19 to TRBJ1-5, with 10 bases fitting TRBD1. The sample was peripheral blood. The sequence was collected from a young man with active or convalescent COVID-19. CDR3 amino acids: CASSPFSTGGQPQHF. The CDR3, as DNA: TGTGCCAGTAGTCCTTTTTCGACAGGGGGCCAGCCCCAGCATTTT.